The 7 T cell receptor beta chains reported below all come from one sample, sequenced in a study of blood T cell repertoires in COVID-19. Sequencing used immunoSEQ multiplex PCR; TCRdb keeps in-frame clones, though not all of them. The table includes about 220,000 clones, around 86% detected once. Sequenced material: peripheral blood. The receptor source for this set is a man under 40 who had recovered from COVID-19.

A remark on this clone: The same CDR3 arises from other DNA sequences in this sample as well. V gene TRBV18 combines with J gene TRBJ1-1; the D gene is possibly TRBD1 (6 bases). CDR3 length: 12 residues. Germline V gives CDR1 KGHSH, CDR2 LQKENI. V was cut by 2 bases and J by 7 bases, with 8 bases left in between. CDR3: CASSPGDIEAFF. In DNA, the CDR3 is TGTGCCAGCTCACCAGGGGACATTGAAGCTTTCTTT.

CDR3 protein: CASSVFKGASDTGELFF. Here the CDR3 DNA reads TGTGCCAGCAGTGTATTTAAGGGGGCGTCGGACACCGGGGAGCTGTTTTTT. This chain connects TRBV25-1 to TRBJ2-2; TRBD1 agrees at 7 bases. The CDR3 consists of 17 residues. Losses at the gene ends were 4 bases for V and 3 bases for J; bases not matched to a gene: 11. The germline CDR1 and CDR2 sequences are MGHDK and SYGVNS.

A single count supports this clone. The gene calls are TRBV5-4 and TRBJ2-3, with a weak D call TRBD2 (6 bases). V lost 7 bases to trimming and J lost 6 bases, with 18 bases between them. The CDR3 totals 14 residues. Germline CDR1 SGHNT, CDR2 YYREEE (reference sequence). CDR3 region: CASSGGAGADTQYF. In DNA, the CDR3 is TGTGCCAGCTCCGGCGGGGCCGGGGCGGATACGCAGTATTTT.

The table lists this clone with a few counts. The chain couples TRBV6-5 to TRBJ2-3; tentative D call: TRBD1 (6 bases). The CDR3 has 16 residues. Germline assignment: CDR1 MNHEY and CDR2 SVGAGI. V gave up 6 bases and J gave up 2 bases, with 18 bases separating them. The CDR3, as DNA: TGTGCCAGCAGCTACACTTGGGGGCACAACACAGATACGCAGTATTTT. Translating it yields CASSYTWGHNTDTQYF.

V is TRBV6-5 and J is TRBJ1-4; 7 nucleotides align to TRBD1. Germline V lookup: CDR1 MNHEY, CDR2 SVGAGI. There are 12 residues in the CDR3. V trimming: 6 bases; J trimming: 11 bases; junction bases outside the gene matches: 6. The CDR3 region is CASRPEQGKLFF. The CDR3 DNA is TGTGCCAGCAGGCCTGAACAGGGGAAACTGTTTTTT.

This chain uses TRBV7-9 with TRBJ1-5, with a possible D match to TRBD1 (5 bases). Looked up from germline, CDR1 is SEHNR and CDR2 is FQNEAQ (reference sequence). The CDR3 totals 16 residues. Trimming took off 1 base at V and 5 bases at J, with 15 bases between the two ends. CDR3: CASSLVSGPEDQPQHF. In nucleotides, the CDR3 is TGTGCCAGCAGCTTAGTTTCAGGGCCAGAGGATCAGCCCCAGCATTTT.

The rearrangement joins TRBV6-1 to TRBJ2-1, with D perhaps TRBD2 (5 bases). Trimming cost V 2 bases and J 4 bases, with 15 bases left between them. The length of the CDR3 is 16 residues. Per germline, CDR1 MNHNS and CDR2 SASEGT. The CDR3 loop reads CASSEFSSSLYNEQFF. The CDR3 bases are TGTGCCAGCAGTGAATTCTCTAGCTCCCTTTACAATGAGCAGTTCTTC.